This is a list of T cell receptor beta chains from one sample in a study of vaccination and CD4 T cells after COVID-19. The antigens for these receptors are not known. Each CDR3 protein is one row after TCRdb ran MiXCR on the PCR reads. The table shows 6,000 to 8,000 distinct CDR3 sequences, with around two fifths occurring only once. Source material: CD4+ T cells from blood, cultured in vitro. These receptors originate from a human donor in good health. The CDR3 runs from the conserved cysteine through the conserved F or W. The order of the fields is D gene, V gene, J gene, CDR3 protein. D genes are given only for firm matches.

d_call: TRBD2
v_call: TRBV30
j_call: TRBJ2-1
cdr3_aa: CAGTSGGYEQFF

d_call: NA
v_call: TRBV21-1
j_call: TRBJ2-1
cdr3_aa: CASSKEAVGDEQFF

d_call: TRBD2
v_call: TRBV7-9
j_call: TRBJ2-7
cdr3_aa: CASSLYQLSGTHEQYF

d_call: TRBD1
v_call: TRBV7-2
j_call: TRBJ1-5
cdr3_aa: CASSPRGGYDNQPQHF

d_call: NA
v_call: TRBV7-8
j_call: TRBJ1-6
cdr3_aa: CASSLVGQGWSPLHF

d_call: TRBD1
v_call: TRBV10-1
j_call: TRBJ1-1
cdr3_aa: CASSESTGLIGAFF

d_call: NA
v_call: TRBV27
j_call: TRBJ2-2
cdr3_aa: CASSGRGGELFF

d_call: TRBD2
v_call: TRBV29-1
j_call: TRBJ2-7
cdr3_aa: CSVAIGGSSYEQYF

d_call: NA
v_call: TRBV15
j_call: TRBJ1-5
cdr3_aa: CATSREGTLPQHF

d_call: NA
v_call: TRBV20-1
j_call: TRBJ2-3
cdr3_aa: CSARVDSSTDTQYF

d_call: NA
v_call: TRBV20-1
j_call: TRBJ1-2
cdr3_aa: CSARQGHISNYGYTF

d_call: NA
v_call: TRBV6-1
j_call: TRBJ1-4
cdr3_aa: CASSEYEKLFF

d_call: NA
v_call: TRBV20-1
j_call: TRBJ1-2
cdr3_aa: CSAGGGRLSRGYTF

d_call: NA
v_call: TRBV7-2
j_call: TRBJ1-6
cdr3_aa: CASSNPAARLHF

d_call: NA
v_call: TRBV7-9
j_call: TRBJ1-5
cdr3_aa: CASSLGGEFNQPQHF

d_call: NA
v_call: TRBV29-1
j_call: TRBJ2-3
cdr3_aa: CSVEAPGISDTQYF

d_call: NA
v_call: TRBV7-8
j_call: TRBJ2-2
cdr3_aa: CASSQAPRITGELFF

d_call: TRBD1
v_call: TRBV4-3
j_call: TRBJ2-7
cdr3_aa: CASSRRTGDSYEQYF

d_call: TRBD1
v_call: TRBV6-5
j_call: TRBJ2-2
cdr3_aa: CASSYASGTGGKTGELFF

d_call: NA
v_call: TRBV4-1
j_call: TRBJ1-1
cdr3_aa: CASSPPLIVGGTEAFF

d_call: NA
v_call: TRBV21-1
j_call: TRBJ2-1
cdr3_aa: CASSKGRTSCLRSYNEQFF

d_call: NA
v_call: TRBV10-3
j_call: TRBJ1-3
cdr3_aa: CAISEGSWRGNTIYF

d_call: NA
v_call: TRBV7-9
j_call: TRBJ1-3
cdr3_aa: CASSLSVRIENTIYF

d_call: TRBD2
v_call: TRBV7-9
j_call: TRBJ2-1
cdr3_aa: CASSRSGGNNEQFF

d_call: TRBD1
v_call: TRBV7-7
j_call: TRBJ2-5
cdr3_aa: CASSRRGLETQYF

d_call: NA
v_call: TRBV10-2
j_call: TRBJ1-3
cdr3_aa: CASSETWSGNTIYF

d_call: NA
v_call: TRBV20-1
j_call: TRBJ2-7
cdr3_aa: CSARSQGYEQYF

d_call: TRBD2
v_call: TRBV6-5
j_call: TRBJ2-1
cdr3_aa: CASSYIAGGWNEQFF

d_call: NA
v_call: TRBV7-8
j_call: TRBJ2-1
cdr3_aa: CASSVRFRVHNEQFF

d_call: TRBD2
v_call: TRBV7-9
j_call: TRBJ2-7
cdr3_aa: CASSSRTSVSYEQYF

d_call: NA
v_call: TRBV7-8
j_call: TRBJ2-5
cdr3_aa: CASSYRTGRTQYF

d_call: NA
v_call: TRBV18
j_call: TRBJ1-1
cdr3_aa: CASSPAGNTEALF

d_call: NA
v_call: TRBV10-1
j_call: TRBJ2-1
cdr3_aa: CASGLYSGTLKEQFF

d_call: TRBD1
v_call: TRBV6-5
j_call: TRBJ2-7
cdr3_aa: CASSYRLGQGYEQYF

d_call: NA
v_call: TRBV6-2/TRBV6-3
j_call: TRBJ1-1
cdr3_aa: CASKPGRYTEAFF

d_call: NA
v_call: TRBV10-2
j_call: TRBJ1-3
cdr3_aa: CASTQGAAGNTIYF

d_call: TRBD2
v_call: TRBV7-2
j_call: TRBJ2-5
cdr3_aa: CASSGKTSGVGPQETQYF

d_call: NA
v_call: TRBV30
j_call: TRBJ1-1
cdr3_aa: CAWRTTRGEAFF

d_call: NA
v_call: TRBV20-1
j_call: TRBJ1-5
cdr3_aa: CSAREGAAYQPQHF

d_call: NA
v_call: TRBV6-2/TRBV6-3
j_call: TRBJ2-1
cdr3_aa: CASRLSGTPNEQFF

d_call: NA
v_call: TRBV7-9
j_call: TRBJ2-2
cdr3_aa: CASSLGGPMNTGELFF

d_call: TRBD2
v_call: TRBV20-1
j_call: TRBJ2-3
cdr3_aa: CSAALAGYTDTQYF